This entry is about one T cell receptor (beta chain). What it recognizes is unknown. Amplified TCR beta CDR3 regions came from RNA transcripts. Primed by the HTBI set, a first-round RT-PCR was run on the TCR CDR3. A single record per CDR3 protein comes from TCRdb applying MiXCR to the multiplex PCR reads. The table lists 300,000 to 350,000 distinct CDR3 sequences, around a sixth of them singletons, with about 49% in the top ten. The definition of stable Graves' hyperthyroidism was no ophthalmopathy progression within 18 months. These patients, aged 18 to 65, had recently diagnosed hyperthyroidism lasting under 2 months. The V gene lost 6 bases and the J gene lost 2 bases, with 17 bases spanning the gap. Germline V gene data show CDR1 as MRHNA and CDR2 as SNTAGT. This CDR3 contains 15 residues. This sample is part of a study of T cells in Graves' hyperthyroidism and ophthalmopathy. Study-wide results and limits: Ophthalmopathy was model-predicted a median about 6.7 months pre-onset.

The chain uses TRBV6-4 and TRBJ2-7; D may be TRBD1 or TRBD2 (5 bases each). The TCR sequence derives from a woman between 50 and 59 years old with Graves' hyperthyroidism. The sample consisted of blood. The CDR3 sequence: CASSPKGPQTYEQYV. The CDR3 DNA reads as TGTGCCAGCAGCCCAAAGGGACCTCAGACCTACGAGCAGTACGTC.